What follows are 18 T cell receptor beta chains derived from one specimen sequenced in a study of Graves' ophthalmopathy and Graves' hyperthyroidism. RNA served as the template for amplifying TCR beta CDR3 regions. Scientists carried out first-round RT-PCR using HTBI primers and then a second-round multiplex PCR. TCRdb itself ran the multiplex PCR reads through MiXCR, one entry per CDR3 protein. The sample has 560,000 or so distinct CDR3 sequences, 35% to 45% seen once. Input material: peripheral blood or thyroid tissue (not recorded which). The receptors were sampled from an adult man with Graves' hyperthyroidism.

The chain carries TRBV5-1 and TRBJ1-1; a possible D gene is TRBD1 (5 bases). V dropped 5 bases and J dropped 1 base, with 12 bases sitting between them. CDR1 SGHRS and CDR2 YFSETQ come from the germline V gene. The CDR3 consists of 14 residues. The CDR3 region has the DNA TGCGCCAGCAGGGCGGGACCCTCGAACACTGAAGCTTTCTTT. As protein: CASRAGPSNTEAFF.

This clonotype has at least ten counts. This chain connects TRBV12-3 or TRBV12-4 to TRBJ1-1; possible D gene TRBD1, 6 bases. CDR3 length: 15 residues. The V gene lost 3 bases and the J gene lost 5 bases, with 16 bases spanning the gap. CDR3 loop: CASSFDRTLATEAFF. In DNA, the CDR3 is TGTGCCAGCAGTTTTGACAGGACCCTCGCGACTGAAGCTTTCTTT.

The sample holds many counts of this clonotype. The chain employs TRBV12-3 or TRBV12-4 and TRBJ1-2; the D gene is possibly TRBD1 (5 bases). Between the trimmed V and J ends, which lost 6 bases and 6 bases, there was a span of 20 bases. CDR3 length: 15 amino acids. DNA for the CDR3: TGTGCCAGCAGCCCTTCCATGGCAGGGAACCATGGCTACACCTTC. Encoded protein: CASSPSMAGNHGYTF.

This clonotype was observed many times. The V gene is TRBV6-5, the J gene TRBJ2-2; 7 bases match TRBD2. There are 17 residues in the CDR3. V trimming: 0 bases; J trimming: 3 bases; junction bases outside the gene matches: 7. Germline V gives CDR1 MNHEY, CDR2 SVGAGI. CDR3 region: CASSYSGEGAYTGELFF. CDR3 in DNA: TGTGCCAGCAGTTACTCGGGGGAGGGCGCGTACACCGGGGAGCTGTTTTTT.

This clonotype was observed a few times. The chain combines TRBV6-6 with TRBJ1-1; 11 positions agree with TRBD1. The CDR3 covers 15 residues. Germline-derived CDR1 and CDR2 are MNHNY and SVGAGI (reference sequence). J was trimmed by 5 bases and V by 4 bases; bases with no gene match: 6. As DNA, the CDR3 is TGTGCCAGCAGTTTCACCGGGACAGGGGGAACTGAAGCTTTCTTT. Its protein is CASSFTGTGGTEAFF.

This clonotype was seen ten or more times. DNA for the CDR3: TGCGCCAGCAGCTGGCGGGGACAGGGCCAAGAGACCCAGTACTTC. It encodes CASSWRGQGQETQYF. The chain joins TRBV5-1 to TRBJ2-5; 9 bases fit TRBD1. Germline V gene data show CDR1 as SGHRS and CDR2 as YFSETQ. There are 15 residues in the CDR3. With 3 bases clipped from V and 1 base from J, the junction kept 4 bases outside the gene matches.

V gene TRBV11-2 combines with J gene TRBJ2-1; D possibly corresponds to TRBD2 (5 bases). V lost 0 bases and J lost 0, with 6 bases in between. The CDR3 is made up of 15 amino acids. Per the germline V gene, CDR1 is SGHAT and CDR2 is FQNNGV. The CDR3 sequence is CASSLETNSYNEQFF. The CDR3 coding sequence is TGTGCCAGCAGCTTAGAGACTAACTCCTACAATGAGCAGTTCTTC.

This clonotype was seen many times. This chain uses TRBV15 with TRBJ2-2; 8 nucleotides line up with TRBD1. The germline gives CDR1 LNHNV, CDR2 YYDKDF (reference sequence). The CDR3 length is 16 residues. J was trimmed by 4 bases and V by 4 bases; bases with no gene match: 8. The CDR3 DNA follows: TGTGCCACCAGCACCTTCCGGACAGGGACCACCGGGGAGCTGTTTTTT. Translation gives CATSTFRTGTTGELFF.

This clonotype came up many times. The CDR3 region is CATSRGGGGSYGYTF. CDR3 nucleotide sequence: TGTGCCACCAGCAGAGGTGGAGGCGGGAGCTATGGCTACACCTTC. The genes are TRBV15 and TRBJ1-2; D call uncertain. This CDR3 is 15 amino acids long. The V and J ends lost 1 base and 4 bases respectively, with 13 bases between them. In germline, CDR1 is LNHNV, CDR2 YYDKDF (reference sequence).

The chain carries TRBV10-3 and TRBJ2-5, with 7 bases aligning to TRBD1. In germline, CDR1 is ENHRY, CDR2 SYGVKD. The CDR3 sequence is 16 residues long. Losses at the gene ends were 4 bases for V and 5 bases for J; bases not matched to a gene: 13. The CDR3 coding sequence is TGTGCCATCAGTGCGTCGACAGGGAGCCTGGGGGAGACCCAGTACTTC. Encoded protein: CAISASTGSLGETQYF.

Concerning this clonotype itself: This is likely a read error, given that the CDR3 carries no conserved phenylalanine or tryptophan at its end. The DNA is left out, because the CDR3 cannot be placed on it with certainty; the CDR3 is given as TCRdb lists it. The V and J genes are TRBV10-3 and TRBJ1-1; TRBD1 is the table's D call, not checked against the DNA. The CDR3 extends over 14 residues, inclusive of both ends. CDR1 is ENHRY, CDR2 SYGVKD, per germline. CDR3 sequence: CAISAAGTGGWSNY.

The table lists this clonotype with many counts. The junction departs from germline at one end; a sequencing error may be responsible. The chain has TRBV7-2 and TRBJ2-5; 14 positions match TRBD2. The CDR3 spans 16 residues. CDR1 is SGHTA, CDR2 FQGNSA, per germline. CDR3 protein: CASSPGLAGVQETQYF. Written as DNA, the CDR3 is TGCGCCAGCAGCCCGGGACTAGCGGGGGTGCAAGAGACCCAGTACTTC.

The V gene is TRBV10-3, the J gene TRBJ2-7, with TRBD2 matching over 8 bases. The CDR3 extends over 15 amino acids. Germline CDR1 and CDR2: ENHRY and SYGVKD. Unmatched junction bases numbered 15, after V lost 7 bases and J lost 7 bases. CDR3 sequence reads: CAITPLAGGTGEQYF. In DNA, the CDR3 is TGTGCCATCACTCCCTTGGCGGGAGGCACCGGGGAGCAGTACTTC.

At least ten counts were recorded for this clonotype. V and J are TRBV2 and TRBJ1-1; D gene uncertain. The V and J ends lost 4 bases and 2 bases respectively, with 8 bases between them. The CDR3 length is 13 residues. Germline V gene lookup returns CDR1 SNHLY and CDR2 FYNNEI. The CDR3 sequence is CASSASANTEAFF. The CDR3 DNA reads TGTGCCAGCAGTGCCTCGGCTAACACTGAAGCTTTCTTT.

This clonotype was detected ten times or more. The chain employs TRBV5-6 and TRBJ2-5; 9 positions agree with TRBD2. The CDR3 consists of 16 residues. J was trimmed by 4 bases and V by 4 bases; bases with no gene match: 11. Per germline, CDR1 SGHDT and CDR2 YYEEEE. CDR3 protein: CASSPRLAAQRETQYF. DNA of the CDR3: TGTGCCAGCAGCCCGCGACTAGCGGCCCAGAGAGAGACCCAGTACTTC.

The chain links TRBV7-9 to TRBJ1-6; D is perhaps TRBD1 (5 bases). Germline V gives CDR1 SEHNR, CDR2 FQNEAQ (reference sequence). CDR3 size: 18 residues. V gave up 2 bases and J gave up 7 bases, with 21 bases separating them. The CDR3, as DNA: TGTGCCAGCAGCTTAAAAGGAGTAGGGGAACGCGGGAATTCACCCCTCCACTTT. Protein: CASSLKGVGERGNSPLHF.

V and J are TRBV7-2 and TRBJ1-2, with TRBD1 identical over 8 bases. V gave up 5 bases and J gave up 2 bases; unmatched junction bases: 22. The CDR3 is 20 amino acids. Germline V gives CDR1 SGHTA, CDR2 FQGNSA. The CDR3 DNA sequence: TGTGCCAGCAGCCCCAGACAAGCCGGGGCAGGGGGCGGTCAGAACTATGGCTACACCTTC. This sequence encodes CASSPRQAGAGGGQNYGYTF.

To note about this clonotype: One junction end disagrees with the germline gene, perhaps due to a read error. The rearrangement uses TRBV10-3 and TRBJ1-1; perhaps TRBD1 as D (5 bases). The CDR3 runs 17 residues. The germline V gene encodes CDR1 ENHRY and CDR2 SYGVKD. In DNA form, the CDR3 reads TGTACCATCAGTGAGGACGTTGGGGGGGGAAAGTACACTGAAGCTTTCTTT. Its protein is CTISEDVGGGKYTEAFF.